The clone carrying this T cell receptor beta chain has only a few counts. The data derive from a study of T cells in Graves' hyperthyroidism and ophthalmopathy. Study-wide background: Peripheral blood collection took place at initial diagnosis, before any treatment.

This CDR3 comprises 15 residues. Looked up from germline, CDR1 is SGHTA and CDR2 is FQGTGA. Trimming pared 5 bases from V and 4 bases from J, leaving 14 bases between. RNA transcripts provided the source from which TCR beta CDR3 regions were amplified. HTBI primers drove first-round RT-PCR of the TCR CDR3. MiXCR, run by TCRdb on the multiplex PCR reads, gives a single entry per CDR3 protein. The table records about 590,000 distinct CDR3 sequences, approximately 14% of them present only once. The source of this sequence is a woman in her twenties or thirties with Graves' hyperthyroidism. Specimen: blood. This rearrangement joins TRBV7-3 to TRBJ2-2; D is perhaps TRBD2 (6 bases). This chain's CDR3 is CASSRGGLATGELFF. Written as DNA, the CDR3 is TGTGCCAGCAGCCGTGGAGGGTTAGCCACCGGGGAGCTGTTTTTT. The whole variable domain, remainder taken from reference TRBV7-3 and TRBJ2-2, is GAGVSQTPSNKVTEKGKYVELRCDPISGHTALYWYRQSLGQGPEFLIYFQGTGAADDSGLPNDRFFAVRPEGSVSTLKIQRTERGDSAVYLCASSRGGLATGELFFGEGSRLTVL.